These T cell receptor beta chains were read from a single sample in a study of Graves' ophthalmopathy and Graves' hyperthyroidism. TCRdb independently ran MiXCR on the multiplex PCR reads; one entry per CDR3 protein. The table shows 200,000 to 300,000 distinct CDR3 sequences, with around 50% occurring only once. Sequences were obtained from peripheral blood. These receptors were taken from an adult man with Graves' ophthalmopathy. CDR3s include the opening cysteine and the closing phenylalanine or tryptophan. The D gene is left open where the match is weak. Clone size, where shown, is once, few, many, or a class for clones that have expanded.

d_call cdr3_length j_call v_call clone_size cdr3_nt cdr3_aa
TRBD1 16 TRBJ1-4 TRBV7-2 . TGTGCCAGCAGCCCACCTACAGGGGGGCTTAATGAAAAACTGTTTTTT CASSPPTGGLNEKLFF
. 15 TRBJ2-2 TRBV5-1 . TGCGCCAGCAGCTTGACGCAGGGGAACACCGGGGAGCTGTTTTTT CASSLTQGNTGELFF
. 13 TRBJ1-1 TRBV19 . TGTGCCAGCAGCCGACCCGACGTTACTGAAGCTTTCTTT CASSRPDVTEAFF
TRBD2 14 TRBJ2-7 TRBV10-2 few TGCGCCAGCGTTCTGCGGGAGGCCCCCTACGAGCAGTACTTC CASVLREAPYEQYF
TRBD1 16 TRBJ2-6 TRBV5-1 . TGCGCCAGCAGCCCGGACAGGCAGGGAGGGGCCAACGTCCTGACTTTC CASSPDRQGGANVLTF
. 12 TRBJ2-5 TRBV10-2 . TGTGCCAGCAGTTACTCCACGGAGACCCAGTACTTC CASSYSTETQYF
. 17 TRBJ1-1 TRBV6-5 few TGTGCCAGCAGTTGGCGGGCAGGGGACGCCGGGGCCAAGAGAGCTTTCTTT CASSWRAGDAGAKRAFF
. 14 TRBJ1-6 TRBV15 many TGTGCCACCAGCAGCACGAGGGGGGATTCACCCCTCCACTTT CATSSTRGDSPLHF
. 14 TRBJ1-6 TRBV7-9 . TGTGCCAGCAGCTTAGCAGGGAATAATTCACCCCTCCACTTT CASSLAGNNSPLHF
. 15 TRBJ1-1 TRBV12-3/TRBV12-4 few TGTGCCAGCAGTCCGACGACACCGTCGGACACTGAAGCTTTCTTT CASSPTTPSDTEAFF
TRBD2 17 TRBJ2-7 TRBV20-1 once TGCAGTGCTAGAGATTATCAGAGCGGGAGGCCGTCCTACGAGCAGTACTTC CSARDYQSGRPSYEQYF
TRBD2 13 TRBJ2-3 TRBV29-1 . TGCAGCGTTGGAGGACTAGTGGCAGATACGCAGTATTTT CSVGGLVADTQYF
. 12 TRBJ2-5 TRBV12-3/TRBV12-4 few TGTGCCAGCAGCGGAGTACAAGAGACCCAGTACTTC CASSGVQETQYF
. 13 TRBJ2-7 TRBV29-1 few TGCAGCGTTTGGGGACAGTCGGGAGGCGAGCAGTACTTC CSVWGQSGGEQYF
. 17 TRBJ2-6 TRBV2 . TGTGCCAGCAGTGAAACAGGGTCCTCCGCTGGGGCCAACGTCCTGACTTTC CASSETGSSAGANVLTF
TRBD1 13 TRBJ1-1 TRBV24-1 few TGTGCCACCAGGTGGACAGGGAGCACTGAAGCTTTCTTT CATRWTGSTEAFF
. 15 TRBJ2-5 TRBV10-3 . TGTGCCATCAGTGATTCCAGGACATCAGAAGAGACCCAGTACTTC CAISDSRTSEETQYF
. 15 TRBJ1-2 TRBV7-2 few TGTGCCAGCAGCTTGTATACCCAGGGAGAAGGTGGCTACACCTTC CASSLYTQGEGGYTF
TRBD1 14 TRBJ1-2 TRBV20-1 . TGCAGTGCTAGAGATCGGGCAGGGGGCCATGGCTACACCTTC CSARDRAGGHGYTF
. 12 TRBJ2-5 TRBV12-3/TRBV12-4 . TGTGCCAGCACCCCCCACGGCGAGACCCAGTACTTC CASTPHGETQYF
TRBD1 15 TRBJ2-3 TRBV7-7 . TGTGCTAGCAGCATGACAGGGGGCAGGTTTGATACGCAGTATTTT CASSMTGGRFDTQYF
. 13 TRBJ1-2 TRBV10-2 . TGCGCCAGCAGTGAGTCGACAGGCGCTGGCTACACCTTC CASSESTGAGYTF
TRBD1 15 TRBJ1-5 TRBV7-2 few TGTGCCAGCAGCACTGCAGGGGGCGTAGGTCAGCCCCAGCATTTT CASSTAGGVGQPQHF
TRBD1 17 TRBJ1-5 TRBV4-2 few TGTGCCAGCAGCCAAGATTCGGGACAGGGTATGGCTCAGCCCCAGCATTTT CASSQDSGQGMAQPQHF
TRBD1 13 TRBJ2-7 TRBV10-3 . TGTGCCAGCAGTTTAGGACAGGGTCTCGAGCAGTACTTC CASSLGQGLEQYF
TRBD1 15 TRBJ1-6 TRBV9 few TGTGCCAGCAGCCAGACAGGGCCGAATAATTCACCCCTCCACTTT CASSQTGPNNSPLHF
. 17 TRBJ1-5 TRBV19 once . CASGDVGQGALVQPQHF
TRBD1 14 TRBJ2-7 TRBV5-1 . TGCGCCAGCAGCCTCGGGACAGGGTGGAACGAGCAGTACTTC CASSLGTGWNEQYF
TRBD2 15 TRBJ2-2 TRBV5-1 . TGCGCCAGCAGCACCCTTCCAGCGGGGACCGGGGAGCTGTTTTTT CASSTLPAGTGELFF
. 16 TRBJ1-1 TRBV20-1 few TGCAGTGCTAGTAATTCACAGGGTGGAAGGAACACTGAAGCTTTCTTT CSASNSQGGRNTEAFF
TRBD1 11 TRBJ1-1 TRBV29-1 . TGCAGCGTCGACAGGGGAAATGAGCAGTTCTTT CSVDRGNEQFF
. 14 TRBJ1-5 TRBV24-1 few TGTGCCACCAGTGGTATAGGGCGGGAGCAGCCCCAGCATTTT CATSGIGREQPQHF